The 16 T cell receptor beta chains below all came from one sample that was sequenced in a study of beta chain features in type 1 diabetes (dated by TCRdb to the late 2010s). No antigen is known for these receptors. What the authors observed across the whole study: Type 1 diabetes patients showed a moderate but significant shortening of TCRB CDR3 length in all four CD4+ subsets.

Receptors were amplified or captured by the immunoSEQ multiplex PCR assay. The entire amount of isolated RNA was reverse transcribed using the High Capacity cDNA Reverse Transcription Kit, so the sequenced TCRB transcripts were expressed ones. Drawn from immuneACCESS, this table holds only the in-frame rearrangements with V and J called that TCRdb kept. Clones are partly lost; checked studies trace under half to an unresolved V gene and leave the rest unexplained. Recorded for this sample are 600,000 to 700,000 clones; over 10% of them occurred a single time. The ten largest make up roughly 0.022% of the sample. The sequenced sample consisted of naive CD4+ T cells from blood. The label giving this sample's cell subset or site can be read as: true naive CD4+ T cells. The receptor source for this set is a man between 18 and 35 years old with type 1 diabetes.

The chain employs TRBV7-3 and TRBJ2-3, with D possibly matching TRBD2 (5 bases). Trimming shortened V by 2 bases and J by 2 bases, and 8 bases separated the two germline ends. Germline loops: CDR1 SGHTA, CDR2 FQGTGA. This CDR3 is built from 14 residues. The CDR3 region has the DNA TGTGCCAGCAGCTTAGGAGGAGACACAGATACGCAGTATTTT. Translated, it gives CASSLGGDTDTQYF.

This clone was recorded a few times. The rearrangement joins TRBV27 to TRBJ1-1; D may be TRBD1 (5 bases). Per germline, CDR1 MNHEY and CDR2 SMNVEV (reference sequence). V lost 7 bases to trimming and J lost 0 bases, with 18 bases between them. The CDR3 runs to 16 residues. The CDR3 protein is CASTVGGSGLNTEAFF. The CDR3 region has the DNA TGTGCCAGCACCGTAGGAGGATCAGGGTTGAACACTGAAGCTTTCTTT.

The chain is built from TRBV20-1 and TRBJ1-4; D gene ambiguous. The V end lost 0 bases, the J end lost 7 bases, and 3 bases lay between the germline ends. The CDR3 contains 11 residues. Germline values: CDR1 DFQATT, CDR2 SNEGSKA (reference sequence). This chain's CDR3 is CSAREGEKLFF. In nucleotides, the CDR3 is TGCAGTGCTAGAGAGGGTGAAAAACTGTTTTTT.

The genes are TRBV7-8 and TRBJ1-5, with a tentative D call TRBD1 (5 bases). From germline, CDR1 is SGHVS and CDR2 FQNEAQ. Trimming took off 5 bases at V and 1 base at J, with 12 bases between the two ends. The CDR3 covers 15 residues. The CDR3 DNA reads TGTGCCAGCAGCCCGAGGACACACAGCAATCAGCCCCAGCATTTT. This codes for CASSPRTHSNQPQHF.

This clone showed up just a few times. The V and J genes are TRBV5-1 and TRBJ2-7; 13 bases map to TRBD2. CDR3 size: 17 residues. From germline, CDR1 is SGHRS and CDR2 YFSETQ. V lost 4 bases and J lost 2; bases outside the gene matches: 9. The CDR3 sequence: CASSPGTSGVPPYEQYF. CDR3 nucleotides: TGCGCCAGCAGCCCAGGGACTAGCGGGGTACCTCCCTACGAGCAGTACTTC.

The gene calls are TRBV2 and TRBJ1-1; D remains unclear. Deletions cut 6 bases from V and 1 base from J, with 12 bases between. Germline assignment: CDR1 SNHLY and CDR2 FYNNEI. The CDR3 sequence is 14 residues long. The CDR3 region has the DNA TGTGCCAGCAGGGGCGGAATTGGGAACACTGAAGCTTTCTTT. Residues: CASRGGIGNTEAFF.

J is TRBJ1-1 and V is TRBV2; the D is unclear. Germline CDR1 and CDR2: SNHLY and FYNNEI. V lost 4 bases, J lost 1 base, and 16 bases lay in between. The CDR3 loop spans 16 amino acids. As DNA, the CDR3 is TGTGCCAGCAGTGTAATGCGCCCCTATGGGAACACTGAAGCTTTCTTT. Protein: CASSVMRPYGNTEAFF.

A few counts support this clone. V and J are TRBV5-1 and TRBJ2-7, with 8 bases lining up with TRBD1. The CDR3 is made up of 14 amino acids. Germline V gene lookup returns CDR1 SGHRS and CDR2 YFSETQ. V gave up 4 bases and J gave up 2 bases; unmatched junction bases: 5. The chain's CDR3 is CASSVGQAAYEQYF. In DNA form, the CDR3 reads TGCGCCAGCAGCGTGGGACAGGCGGCCTACGAGCAGTACTTC.

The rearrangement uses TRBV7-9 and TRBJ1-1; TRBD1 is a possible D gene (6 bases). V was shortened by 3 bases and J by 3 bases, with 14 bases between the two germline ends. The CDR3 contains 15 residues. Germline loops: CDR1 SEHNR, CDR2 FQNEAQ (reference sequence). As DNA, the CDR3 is TGTGCCAGCAGCTTTTTCAGGGGCGAGGACACTGAAGCTTTCTTT. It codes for CASSFFRGEDTEAFF. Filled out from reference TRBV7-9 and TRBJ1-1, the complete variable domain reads DTGVSQNPRHKITKRGQNVTFRCDPISEHNRLYWYRQTLGQGPEFLTYFQNEAQLEKSRLLSDRFSAERPKGSFSTLEIQRTEQGDSAMYLCASSFFRGEDTEAFFGQGTRLTVV.

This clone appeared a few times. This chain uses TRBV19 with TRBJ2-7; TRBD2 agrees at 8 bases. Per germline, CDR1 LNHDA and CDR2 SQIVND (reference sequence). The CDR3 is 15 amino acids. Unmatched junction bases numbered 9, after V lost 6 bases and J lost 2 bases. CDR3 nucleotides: TGTGCCAGTAGCCCCGGGAGGGGCGAAACCTACGAGCAGTACTTC. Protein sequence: CASSPGRGETYEQYF.

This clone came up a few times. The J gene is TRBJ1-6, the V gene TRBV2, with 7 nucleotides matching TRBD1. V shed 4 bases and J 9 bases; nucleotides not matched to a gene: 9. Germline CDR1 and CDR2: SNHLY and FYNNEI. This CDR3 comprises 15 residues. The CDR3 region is CASSGLDRMGSPLHF. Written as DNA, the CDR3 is TGTGCCAGCAGTGGTCTGGACAGGATGGGTTCACCCCTCCACTTT.

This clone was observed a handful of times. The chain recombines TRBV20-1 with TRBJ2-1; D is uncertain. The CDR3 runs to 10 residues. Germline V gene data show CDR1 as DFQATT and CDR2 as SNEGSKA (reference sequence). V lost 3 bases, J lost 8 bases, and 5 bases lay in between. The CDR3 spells CSARNDEQFF. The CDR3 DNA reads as TGCAGTGCTAGGAATGATGAGCAGTTCTTC.

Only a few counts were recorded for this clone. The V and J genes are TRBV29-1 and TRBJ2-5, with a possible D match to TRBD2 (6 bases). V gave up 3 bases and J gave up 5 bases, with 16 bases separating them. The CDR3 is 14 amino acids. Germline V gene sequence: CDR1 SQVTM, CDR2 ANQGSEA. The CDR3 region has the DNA TGCAGCGTTGACGGGGGACCAGGAGGGGAGACCCAGTACTTC. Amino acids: CSVDGGPGGETQYF.

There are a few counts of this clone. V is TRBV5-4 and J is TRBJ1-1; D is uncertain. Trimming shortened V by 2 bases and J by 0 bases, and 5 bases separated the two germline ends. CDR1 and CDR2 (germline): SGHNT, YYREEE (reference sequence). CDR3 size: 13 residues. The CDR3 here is CASSFQMNTEAFF. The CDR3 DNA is TGTGCCAGCAGCTTCCAGATGAACACTGAAGCTTTCTTT.

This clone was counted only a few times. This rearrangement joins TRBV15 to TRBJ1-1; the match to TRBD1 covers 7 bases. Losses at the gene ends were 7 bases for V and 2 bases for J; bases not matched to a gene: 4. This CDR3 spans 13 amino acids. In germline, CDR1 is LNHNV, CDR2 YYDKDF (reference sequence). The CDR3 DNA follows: TGTGCCACCACACAGGGGACAAACACTGAAGCTTTCTTT. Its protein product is CATTQGTNTEAFF.

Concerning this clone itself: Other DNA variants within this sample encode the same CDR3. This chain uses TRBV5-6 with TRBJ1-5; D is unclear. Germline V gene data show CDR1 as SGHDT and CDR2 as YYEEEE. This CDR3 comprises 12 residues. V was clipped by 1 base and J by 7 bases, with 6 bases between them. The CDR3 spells CASSLSDQPQHF. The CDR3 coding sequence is TGTGCCAGCAGCTTGTCGGACCAGCCCCAGCATTTT.